The rows below give T cell receptor beta chains drawn from one sample of a study of T cell changes during pregnancy in multiple sclerosis. Assay used: immunoSEQ multiplex PCR; TCRdb lists only in-frame clones, some missing. The sample has around 72,000 clones; around 90% are singletons. Specimen: peripheral blood, collected in the second trimester of pregnancy. The source of these receptors is a female donor in good health, enrolled as a control in a pregnancy study. Each CDR3 is given without its conserved first and last residue.

>TRBV5-1|TRBJ1-1
ASSLGTLLNTEAF
>TRBV7-2|TRBJ1-5
ASSFGQINQPQH
>TRBV4-3|TRBJ1-5
ASSQDRQPQH
>TRBV4-1|TRBJ1-1
ASSQRDRGLRTEAF
>TRBV7-8|TRBJ1-5
ASSLYNSNQPQH
>TRBV18|TRBJ1-4
ASSLYASEKLF
>TRBV25-1|TRBJ1-2
ASNGDYYGYT
>TRBV19|TRBJ2-3
ASSIRDRVKDTQY
>TRBV18|TRBJ2-4
ASSPPSGTNYGAKNIQY
>TRBV7-3|TRBJ1-4
ASSPQASGPVSLGEKLF
>TRBV5-6|TRBJ1-3
ASKAVGGSGNTIY
>TRBV7-6|TRBJ2-2
ASSPFSGGSTGELF
>TRBV4-3|TRBJ1-6
ASSQDAGMGNSPLH
>TRBV10-3|TRBJ2-1
AISGTSGGASEQF
>TRBV30|TRBJ2-3
AWTGFSTDTQY
>TRBV6-6|TRBJ2-2
ASSYLGGRTGELF
>TRBV6-6|TRBJ2-2
ASSSTGGAGRELF
>TRBV5-1|TRBJ1-3
ASSSTVGLEAGNTIY
>TRBV4-3|TRBJ2-3
ASSQGPAGTGSTDTQY
>TRBV27|TRBJ2-7
ASSPGSYEQY
>TRBV28|TRBJ1-2
ASSFSGTYGYT
>TRBV5-4|TRBJ1-6
ASSLEVNDFGALH
>TRBV28|TRBJ1-1
ASSLFQAGKAF
>TRBV30|TRBJ1-2
AWSVLEGYT
>TRBV28|TRBJ2-2
ASSFTGNTGELF
>TRBV27|TRBJ2-1
ASGDPGLMYNEQF
>TRBV6-5|TRBJ2-5
ASSYTTSGGETQY